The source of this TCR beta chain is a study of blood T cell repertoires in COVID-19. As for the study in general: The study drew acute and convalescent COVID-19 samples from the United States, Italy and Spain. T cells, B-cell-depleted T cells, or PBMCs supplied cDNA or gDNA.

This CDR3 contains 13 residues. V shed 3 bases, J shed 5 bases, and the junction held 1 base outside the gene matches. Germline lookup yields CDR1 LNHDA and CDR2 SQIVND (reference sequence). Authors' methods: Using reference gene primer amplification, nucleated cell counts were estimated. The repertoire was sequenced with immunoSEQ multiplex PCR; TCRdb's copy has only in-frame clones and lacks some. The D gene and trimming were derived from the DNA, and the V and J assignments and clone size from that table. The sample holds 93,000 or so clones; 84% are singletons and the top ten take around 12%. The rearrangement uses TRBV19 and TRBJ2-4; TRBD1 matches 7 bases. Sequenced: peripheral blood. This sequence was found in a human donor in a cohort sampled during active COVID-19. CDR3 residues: CASSMGQQNIQYF. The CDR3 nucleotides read TGTGCCAGTAGTATGGGACAGCAAAACATTCAGTACTTC.